These 19 T cell receptor beta chains were sequenced from one sample in a study of blood T cell repertoires in COVID-19. Some clones are missing from TCRdb's copy, which holds only in-frame ones; the method was immunoSEQ multiplex PCR. The sample records some 200,000 clones, 70% to 85% being singletons. Material: PBMCs or T cells enriched from blood (not recorded which). Source of these receptors: a woman in her forties or fifties who had recovered from COVID-19.

The chain is built from TRBV5-4 and TRBJ1-2; no clear D gene. From germline, CDR1 is SGHNT and CDR2 YYREEE (reference sequence). V lost 3 bases to trimming and J lost 0 bases, with 3 bases between them. The CDR3 has 12 residues. The CDR3 region has the DNA TGTGCCAGCAGCTCAACTAACTATGGCTACACCTTC. It specifies CASSSTNYGYTF.

The CDR3 region is CSVRLGDSGSGNTIYF. The CDR3 nucleotides read TGCAGCGTGAGACTTGGGGACTCAGGGTCTGGAAACACCATATATTTT. The rearrangement links TRBV29-1 to TRBJ1-3; a possible D gene is TRBD1 (5 bases). V was clipped by 6 bases and J by 1 base, with 19 bases between them. Germline CDR1 reads SQVTM; CDR2 reads ANQGSEA. CDR3 size: 16 residues. Full variable domain (rest looked up from reference TRBV29-1 and TRBJ1-3): SAVISQKPSRDICQRGTSLTIQCQVDSQVTMMFWYRQQPGQSLTLIATANQGSEATYESGFVIDKFPISRPNLTFSTLTVSNMSPEDSSIYLCSVRLGDSGSGNTIYFGEGSWLTVV.

This clone was found once. The gene calls are TRBV5-1 and TRBJ1-2; 9 bases are a match to TRBD1. CDR1 SGHRS and CDR2 YFSETQ come from the germline V gene. Unmatched junction bases numbered 6, after V lost 4 bases and J lost 8 bases. The CDR3 covers 13 residues. The CDR3 reads CASSPRDREGYTF. CDR3 sequence (DNA): TGCGCCAGCAGCCCGCGGGACAGGGAGGGCTACACCTTC.

This clone was seen more than once but under ten times. The V call is TRBV10-3, the J call TRBJ2-2, with 9 bases fitting TRBD1. Trimming took 7 bases from V and 2 from J; bases not matched to a gene: 11. The CDR3 contains 17 residues. The germline CDR1 and CDR2 sequences are ENHRY and SYGVKD. The CDR3 DNA sequence: TGTGCCATCAACCCGGGACAGGGTGCCCTTAACACCGGGGAGCTGTTTTTT. Amino acid sequence: CAINPGQGALNTGELFF.

The chain links TRBV2 to TRBJ2-7, with D possibly being TRBD2 (6 bases). Trimming took off 11 bases at V and 2 bases at J, with 13 bases between the two ends. The CDR3 has 12 amino acids. Germline CDR1 SNHLY, CDR2 FYNNEI. In DNA, the CDR3 is TGTGCCGGTTCCGGGGGACCCTACGAGCAGTACTTC. Amino acid sequence: CAGSGGPYEQYF.

The chain links TRBV28 to TRBJ1-6, with 7 bases that match TRBD1. V shed 7 bases, J shed 10 bases, and the junction held 10 bases outside the gene matches. Germline V gene lookup returns CDR1 MDHEN and CDR2 SYDVKM. The CDR3 consists of 14 residues. In DNA, the CDR3 is TGTGCCAGCACCTTAGGGGGCCAAGGCTCACCCCTCCACTTT. It yields the protein CASTLGGQGSPLHF. The whole variable domain, filled in from reference TRBV28 and TRBJ1-6, reads DVKVTQSSRYLVKRTGEKVFLECVQDMDHENMFWYRQDPGLGLRLIYFSYDVKMKEKGDIPEGYSVSREKKERFSLILESASTNQTSMYLCASTLGGQGSPLHFGNGTRLTVT.

The chain combines TRBV21-1 with TRBJ2-1; TRBD2 is the table's D call and was not checked against the DNA. TRBV21-1 is classified as a pseudogene. This CDR3 has 20 amino acids. CDR3 bases: TGTGCCAGCAGCAAACCCCGACTAGCGGGGCCCCCAGGTTCCTACAATGAGCAGTTCTTC. This codes for CASSKPRLAGPPGSYNEQFF.

The chain carries TRBV5-1 and TRBJ2-1, with a tentative D call TRBD2 (6 bases). Germline-derived CDR1 and CDR2 are SGHRS and YFSETQ. Trimming pared 3 bases from V and 2 bases from J, leaving 12 bases between. The CDR3 contains 15 residues. As DNA, the CDR3 is TGCGCCAGCAGCTATTATAGCGGACCCTACAATGAGCAGTTCTTC. It codes for CASSYYSGPYNEQFF.

J is TRBJ2-3 and V is TRBV2; 7 positions match TRBD2. The CDR3 has 15 residues. V shed 8 bases, J shed 2 bases, and the junction held 10 bases outside the gene matches. Germline CDR1 is SNHLY and CDR2 is FYNNEI. The CDR3 DNA is TGTGCCAGCGGGGGGACGGGAGGCTTCACAGATACGCAGTATTTT. Its translation: CASGGTGGFTDTQYF.

This chain joins TRBV28 and TRBJ2-7; unclear D gene. CDR3 size: 13 residues. Trimming pared 2 bases from V and 6 bases from J, leaving 11 bases between. Germline loops: CDR1 MDHEN, CDR2 SYDVKM. Here the CDR3 reads CASSLVSRGEQYF. The CDR3 DNA sequence: TGTGCCAGCAGTTTAGTCTCCCGCGGCGAGCAGTACTTC.

The chain is built from TRBV28 and TRBJ2-7, with 7 bases identical to TRBD1. The germline CDR1 and CDR2 sequences are MDHEN and SYDVKM. V trimming: 6 bases; J trimming: 2 bases; junction bases outside the gene matches: 1. CDR3 size: 12 residues. The CDR3 spells CASRGQTYEQYF. The CDR3, as DNA: TGTGCCAGCAGGGGACAGACCTACGAGCAGTACTTC. The variable domain in full, with the rest retrieved from reference TRBV28 and TRBJ2-7, is DVKVTQSSRYLVKRTGEKVFLECVQDMDHENMFWYRQDPGLGLRLIYFSYDVKMKEKGDIPEGYSVSREKKERFSLILESASTNQTSMYLCASRGQTYEQYFGPGTRLTVT.

This sequence joins TRBV18 and TRBJ2-7; 9 bases map to TRBD1. CDR3 length: 15 amino acids. After removal of 2 bases from V and 2 bases from J, the junction contained 4 bases not matched to a gene. Germline V gives CDR1 KGHSH, CDR2 LQKENI. The CDR3 DNA reads as TGTGCCAGCTCACCAATGGGACAGGGCACCTACGAGCAGTACTTC. Protein sequence: CASSPMGQGTYEQYF.

The gene calls are TRBV28 and TRBJ1-5; 10 nucleotides align to TRBD1. Germline V gene data show CDR1 as MDHEN and CDR2 as SYDVKM. V lost 6 bases, J lost 7 bases, and 12 bases stayed unmatched. The CDR3 runs 16 residues. CDR3 residues: CASSPPGQGNVQPQHF. The CDR3 DNA reads TGTGCCAGCAGCCCACCGGGACAGGGGAACGTCCAGCCCCAGCATTTT.

The V and J genes are TRBV3-1 (or the pseudogene TRBV3-2) and TRBJ1-1; D uncertain. CDR1 and CDR2 (germline): LGHDT, YNNKEL (reference sequence). This CDR3 contains 13 residues. V gave up 1 base and J gave up 8 bases, with 11 bases separating them. CDR3 protein: CASSQGGGGEAFF. In DNA, the CDR3 is TGTGCCAGCAGCCAAGGAGGAGGAGGGGAAGCTTTCTTT.

The rearrangement joins TRBV3-1 (or the pseudogene TRBV3-2) to TRBJ1-1; D ambiguous. The CDR3 contains 13 residues. Germline V lookup: CDR1 LGHDT, CDR2 YNNKEL (reference sequence). V lost 6 bases and J 3 bases, leaving 11 bases between the germline ends. The CDR3 loop is CASSTLEDTEAFF. The CDR3 nucleotides read TGTGCCAGCAGTACCCTAGAAGACACTGAAGCTTTCTTT.

This chain links TRBV5-1 with TRBJ2-2, with D tentatively TRBD2 (6 bases). From germline, CDR1 is SGHRS and CDR2 YFSETQ. The V end lost 4 bases, the J end lost 5 bases, and 15 bases lay between the germline ends. The CDR3 totals 15 residues. CDR3 sequence reads: CASSDQQAGTGELFF. The CDR3 nucleotides read TGCGCCAGCAGCGACCAGCAGGCGGGGACCGGGGAGCTGTTTTTT.

The rearrangement uses TRBV5-4 and TRBJ2-7; 11 bases map to TRBD1. Unmatched junction bases numbered 4, after V lost 4 bases and J lost 4 bases. Germline V gene sequence: CDR1 SGHNT, CDR2 YYREEE (reference sequence). The CDR3 contains 14 residues. In DNA, the CDR3 is TGTGCCAGCAGCCCAGGACAGGGGGCTTACGAGCAGTACTTC. Its translation is CASSPGQGAYEQYF.

The chain uses TRBV4-2 and TRBJ2-7; the D is unclear. The germline V gene has CDR1 LGHNA and CDR2 YNFKEQ. The V end was cut by 0 bases, the J end by 0 bases, with 12 bases between. The CDR3 loop spans 16 amino acids. Here the CDR3 DNA reads TGTGCCAGCAGCCAAGATCCCAGCGCCAACTCCTACGAGCAGTACTTC. Amino acid sequence: CASSQDPSANSYEQYF.

The chain combines TRBV27 with TRBJ1-5, with 7 bases aligning to TRBD1. V lost 5 bases to trimming and J lost 0 bases; unmatched junction nucleotides: 19. This CDR3 has 20 amino acids. CDR1 and CDR2 from the germline V gene are MNHEY and SMNVEV (reference sequence). Written as DNA, the CDR3 is TGTGCCAGCAGTAGGTTAGCAGGGGGTAACGCCAAAAATAGCAATCAGCCCCAGCATTTT. Translating gives CASSRLAGGNAKNSNQPQHF.